Following are 3 T cell receptor beta chains from one sample sequenced in a study of Ad26.COV2.S vaccination and SARS-CoV-2 variants. Treatment meaning: about 20 received Ad26.COV2.S at low or high dose, single or two shots; 5 received placebo; per-sample allocation not given. Samples were taken on day 63 after the first vaccine or placebo injection. Using immunoSEQ multiplex PCR, the repertoire was profiled, and TCRdb retains in-frame clones only, with some absent. The sample includes some 460,000 clones, 80% to 90% of them seen just once. The sample consisted of peripheral blood, taken in a trial of Ad26.COV2.S vaccine versus placebo. Receptors originate from a person between 18 and 65 years old who received the Ad26.COV2.S COVID-19 vaccine or a placebo.

The chain recombines TRBV28 with TRBJ2-3; possibly TRBD2 for D (6 bases). The germline V gene encodes CDR1 MDHEN and CDR2 SYDVKM. The ends were cut back, 2 bases at V and 2 bases at J, with 14 bases in the middle. This CDR3 contains 16 residues. CDR3 sequence reads: CASSLTQLAHTDTQYF. The CDR3 DNA sequence: TGTGCCAGCAGTTTAACCCAACTAGCCCACACAGATACGCAGTATTTT.

This clone was seen a single time. J is TRBJ2-5 and V is TRBV7-8; D remains unclear. V lost 5 bases to trimming and J lost 2 bases, with 9 bases between them. This CDR3 contains 13 residues. Looked up from germline, CDR1 is SGHVS and CDR2 is FQNEAQ. CDR3 residues: CASSEEYQETQYF. In DNA, the CDR3 is TGTGCCAGCAGCGAGGAGTATCAAGAGACCCAGTACTTC.

The chain joins TRBV7-9 to TRBJ2-4, with D possibly TRBD2 on 5 matching bases. V was shortened by 5 bases and J by 10 bases, with 15 bases between the two germline ends. This CDR3 region has 13 residues. Germline CDR1 SEHNR, CDR2 FQNEAQ (reference sequence). CDR3 residues: CASSTPGRIIQYF. CDR3 coding DNA: TGTGCCAGCAGCACACCGGGAAGAATTATTCAGTACTTC.